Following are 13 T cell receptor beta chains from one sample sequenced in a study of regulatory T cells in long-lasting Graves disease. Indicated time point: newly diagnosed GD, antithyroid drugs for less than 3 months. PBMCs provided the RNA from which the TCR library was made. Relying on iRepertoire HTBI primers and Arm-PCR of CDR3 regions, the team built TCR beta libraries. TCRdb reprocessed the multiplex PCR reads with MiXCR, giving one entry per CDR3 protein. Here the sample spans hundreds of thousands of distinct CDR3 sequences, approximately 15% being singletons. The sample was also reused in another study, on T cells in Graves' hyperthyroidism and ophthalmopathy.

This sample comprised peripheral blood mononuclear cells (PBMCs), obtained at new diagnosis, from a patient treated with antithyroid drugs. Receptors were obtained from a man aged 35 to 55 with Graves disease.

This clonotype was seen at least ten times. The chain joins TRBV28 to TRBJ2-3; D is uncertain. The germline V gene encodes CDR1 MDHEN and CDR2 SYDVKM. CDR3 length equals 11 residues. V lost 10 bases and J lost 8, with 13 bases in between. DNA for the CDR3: TGTGCCACCCCGGGTCCGGGTACGCAGTATTTT. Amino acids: CATPGPGTQYF.

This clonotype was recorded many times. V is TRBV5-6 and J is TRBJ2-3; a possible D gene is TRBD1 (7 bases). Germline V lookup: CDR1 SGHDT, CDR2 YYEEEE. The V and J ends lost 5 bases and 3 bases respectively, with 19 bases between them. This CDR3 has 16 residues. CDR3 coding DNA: TGTGCCAGCAGAACGATCGACAGGGAGGTGACAGATACGCAGTATTTT. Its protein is CASRTIDREVTDTQYF. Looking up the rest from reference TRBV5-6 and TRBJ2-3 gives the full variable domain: DAGVTQSPTHLIKTRGQQVTLRCSPKSGHDTVSWYQQALGQGPQFIFQYYEEEERQRGNFPDRFSGHQFPNYSSELNVNALLLGDSALYLCASRTIDREVTDTQYFGPGTRLTVL.

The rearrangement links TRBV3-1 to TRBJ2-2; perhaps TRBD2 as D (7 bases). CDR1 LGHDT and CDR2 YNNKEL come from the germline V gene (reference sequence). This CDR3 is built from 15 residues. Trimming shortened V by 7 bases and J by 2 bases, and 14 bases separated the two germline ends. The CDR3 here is CASTLGGLNTGELFF. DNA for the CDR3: TGTGCCAGCACCCTAGGGGGACTAAACACCGGGGAGCTGTTTTTT. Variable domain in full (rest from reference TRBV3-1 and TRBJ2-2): DTAVSQTPKYLVTQMGNDKSIKCEQNLGHDTMYWYKQDSKKFLKIMFSYNNKELIINETVPNRFSPKSPDKAHLNLHINSLELGDSAVYFCASTLGGLNTGELFFGEGSRLTVL.

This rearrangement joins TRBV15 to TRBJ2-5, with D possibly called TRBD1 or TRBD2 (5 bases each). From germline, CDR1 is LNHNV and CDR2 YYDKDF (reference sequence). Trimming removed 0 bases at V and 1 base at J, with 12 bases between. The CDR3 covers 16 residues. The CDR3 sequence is CATSRDGMGTQETQYF. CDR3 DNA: TGTGCCACCAGCAGAGATGGGATGGGGACCCAAGAGACCCAGTACTTC.

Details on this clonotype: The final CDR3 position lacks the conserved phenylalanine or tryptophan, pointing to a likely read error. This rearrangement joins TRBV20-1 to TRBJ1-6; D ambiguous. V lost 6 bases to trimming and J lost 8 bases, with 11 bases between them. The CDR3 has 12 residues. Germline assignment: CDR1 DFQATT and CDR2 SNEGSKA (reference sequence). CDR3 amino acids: CSAGRNHSPLHS. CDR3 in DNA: TGCAGTGCCGGCCGGAACCATTCACCCCTCCACTCT.

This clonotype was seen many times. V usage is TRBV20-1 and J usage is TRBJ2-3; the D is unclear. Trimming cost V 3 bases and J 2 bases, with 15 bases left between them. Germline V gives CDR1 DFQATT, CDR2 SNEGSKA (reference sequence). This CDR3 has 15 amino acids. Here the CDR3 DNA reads TGCAGTGCTAGTCTAGACCGGAGATACACAGATACGCAGTATTTT. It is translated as CSASLDRRYTDTQYF.

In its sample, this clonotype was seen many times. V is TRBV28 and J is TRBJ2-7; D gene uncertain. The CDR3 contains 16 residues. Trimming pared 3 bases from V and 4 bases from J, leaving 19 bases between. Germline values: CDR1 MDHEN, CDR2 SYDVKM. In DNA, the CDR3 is TGTGCCAGCAGTTTTCACTTTGGGAAGGAGCTTTACGAGCAGTACTTC. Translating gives CASSFHFGKELYEQYF.

In nucleotides, the CDR3 is TGTGCTATTCCACAGGACAATGAAAAACTGTTTTTT. This codes for CAIPQDNEKLFF. The J gene is TRBJ1-4, the V gene TRBV2, with a weak D call TRBD1 (5 bases). CDR3 length: 12 amino acids. Germline values: CDR1 SNHLY, CDR2 FYNNEI.

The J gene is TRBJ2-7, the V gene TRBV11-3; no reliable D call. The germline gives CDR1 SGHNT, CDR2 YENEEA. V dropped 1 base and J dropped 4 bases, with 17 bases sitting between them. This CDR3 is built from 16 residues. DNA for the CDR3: TGTGCCAGCAGCTTAGCACCGGGTCGTCCCTTTTACGAGCAGTACTTC. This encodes CASSLAPGRPFYEQYF.

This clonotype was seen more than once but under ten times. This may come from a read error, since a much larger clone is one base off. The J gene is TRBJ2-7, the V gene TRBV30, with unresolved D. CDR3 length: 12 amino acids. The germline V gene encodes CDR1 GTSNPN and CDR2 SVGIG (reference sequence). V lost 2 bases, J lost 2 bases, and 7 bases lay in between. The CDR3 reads CAWSSSTYEQYF. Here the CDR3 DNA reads TGTGCCTGGAGTTCCAGCACCTACGAGCAGTACTTC.

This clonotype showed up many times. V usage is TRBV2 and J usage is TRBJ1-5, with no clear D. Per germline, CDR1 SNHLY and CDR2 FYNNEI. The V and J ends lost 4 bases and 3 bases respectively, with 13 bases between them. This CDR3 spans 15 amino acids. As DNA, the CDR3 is TGTGCCAGCAGTGGGGCAAATTCCCTCAATCAGCCCCAGCATTTT. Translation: CASSGANSLNQPQHF.

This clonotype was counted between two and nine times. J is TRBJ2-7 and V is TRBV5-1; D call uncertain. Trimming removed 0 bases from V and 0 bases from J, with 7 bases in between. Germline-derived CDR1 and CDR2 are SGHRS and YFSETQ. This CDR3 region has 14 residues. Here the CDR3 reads CASSLVQASYEQYF. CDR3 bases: TGCGCCAGCAGCTTGGTTCAGGCCTCCTACGAGCAGTACTTC.

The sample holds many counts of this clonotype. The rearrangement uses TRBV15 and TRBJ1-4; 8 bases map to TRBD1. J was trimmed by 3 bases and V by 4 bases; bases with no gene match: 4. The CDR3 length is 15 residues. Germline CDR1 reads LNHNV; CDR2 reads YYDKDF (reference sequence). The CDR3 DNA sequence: TGTGCCACCAGCAAGGACAGGGTTGCTAATGAAAAACTGTTTTTT. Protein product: CATSKDRVANEKLFF.